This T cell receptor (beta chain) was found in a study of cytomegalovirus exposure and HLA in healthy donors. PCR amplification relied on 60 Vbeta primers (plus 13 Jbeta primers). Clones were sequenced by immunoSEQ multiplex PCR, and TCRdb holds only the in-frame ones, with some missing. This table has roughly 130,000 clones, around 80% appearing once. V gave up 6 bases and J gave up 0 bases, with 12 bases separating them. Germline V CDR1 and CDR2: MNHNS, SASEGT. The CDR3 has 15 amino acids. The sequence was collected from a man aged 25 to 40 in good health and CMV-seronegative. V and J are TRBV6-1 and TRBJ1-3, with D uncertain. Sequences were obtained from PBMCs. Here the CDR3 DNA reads TGTGCCAGCAGGCGGGATTGGGGCTCTGGAAACACCATATATTTT. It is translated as CASRRDWGSGNTIYF.